Listed below are T cell receptor beta chains from one sample, sequenced in a study of identical twins. TCRdb used MiXCR to reprocess the 5' RACE reads, holding one entry per CDR3 protein. The top ten hold 10% to 15% of the sample, which has 350,000 to 500,000 distinct CDR3 sequences, approximately 18% seen once. Input material: naive T cells sorted from blood. The receptors come from a man between 50 and 59 years old in good health. CDR3s include the opening cysteine and the closing phenylalanine or tryptophan. D genes are given only for firm matches. Size is omitted from some rows. Given values are once, few, many or a class for expanded clones.

d_gene,v_gene,j_gene,abundance,CDR3aa,CDR3nt
NA,TRBV7-8,TRBJ2-1,many,CASSLRVSDRSYNEQFF,TGTGCCAGCAGCTTACGTGTCTCGGACAGAAGCTACAATGAGCAGTTCTTC
TRBD2,TRBV20-1,TRBJ2-7,many,CSARDAGANAQYF,TGCAGTGCTAGAGATGCGGGAGCGAACGCGCAGTACTTC
NA,TRBV5-1,TRBJ2-1,NA,CASSSRTRGGAYNEQFF,TGCGCCAGCAGCTCCCGGACTAGGGGGGGGGCCTACAATGAGCAGTTCTTC
NA,TRBV12-3/TRBV12-4,TRBJ2-7,few,CASSTYRKQYF,TGTGCCAGCAGTACCTACAGAAAGCAGTACTTC
NA,TRBV12-3/TRBV12-4,TRBJ2-1,many,CASTLGRSSSYNEQFF,TGTGCCAGCACCTTGGGGCGGAGTAGCTCCTACAATGAGCAGTTCTTC
NA,TRBV7-2,TRBJ2-5,NA,CASNNGAETQYF,TGTGCCAGCAACAACGGGGCGGAGACCCAGTACTTC
NA,TRBV6-2/TRBV6-3,TRBJ2-7,NA,CASSSTGHYYEQYF,TGTGCCAGCAGTTCAACGGGACACTACTACGAGCAGTACTTC
TRBD1,TRBV5-1,TRBJ1-4,many,CASSPGTFGTAPTNEKLFF,TGCGCCAGCAGCCCTGGAACCTTCGGGACAGCCCCAACTAATGAAAAACTGTTTTTT
TRBD2,TRBV20-1,TRBJ2-1,many,CSAKEREGNYNEQFF,TGCAGTGCTAAAGAGCGGGAGGGGAACTACAATGAGCAGTTCTTC
NA,TRBV5-6,TRBJ2-3,NA,CASSEGTSDTQYF,TGTGCCAGCAGCGAGGGGACTTCAGATACGCAGTATTTT
TRBD1,TRBV5-1,TRBJ2-7,few,CASSSTGTAYEQYF,TGCGCCAGCAGCTCTACCGGGACAGCCTACGAGCAGTACTTC
TRBD1,TRBV12-3/TRBV12-4,TRBJ1-6,many,CASSPGTDNSPLHF,TGTGCCAGCAGTCCAGGGACAGATAATTCACCCCTCCACTTT
NA,TRBV20-1,TRBJ1-6,NA,CSARGGTSYNSPLHF,TGCAGTGCTAGAGGGGGGACCTCCTATAATTCACCCCTCCACTTT
TRBD1,TRBV12-3/TRBV12-4,TRBJ1-2,few,CASSTRTGAPHYGYTF,TGTGCCAGCAGTACGCGGACAGGGGCACCACACTATGGCTACACCTTC
NA,TRBV5-1,TRBJ2-5,few,CASSLGPNQETQYF,TGCGCCAGCAGCTTGGGGCCAAACCAAGAGACCCAGTACTTC
TRBD1,TRBV10-3,TRBJ2-7,NA,CAISDSGQETYEQYF,TGTGCCATCAGTGATTCGGGACAGGAGACCTACGAGCAGTACTTC
NA,TRBV7-2,TRBJ2-2,NA,CASSMQTVTGELFF,TGTGCCAGCAGCATGCAGACGGTCACCGGGGAGCTGTTTTTT
NA,TRBV7-9,TRBJ2-7,NA,CASSFVGRDYEQYF,TGTGCCAGCAGCTTCGTTGGACGGGACTACGAGCAGTACTTC
NA,TRBV28,TRBJ2-3,NA,CASSWRGGVPDTQYF,TGTGCCAGCAGTTGGCGCGGCGGGGTCCCCGATACGCAGTATTTT
TRBD1,TRBV11-2,TRBJ2-7,few,CASSLGQGSAYEQYF,TGTGCCAGCAGCTTAGGACAGGGGAGTGCCTACGAGCAGTACTTC
TRBD1,TRBV6-1,TRBJ2-2,NA,CASKITGTGNTGELFF,TGTGCCAGCAAAATTACCGGGACAGGGAACACCGGGGAGCTGTTTTTT
TRBD1,TRBV7-8,TRBJ2-7,few,CASSPRAQGQGEQYF,TGTGCCAGCAGCCCAAGGGCACAGGGGCAGGGCGAGCAGTACTTC
NA,TRBV6-2/TRBV6-3,TRBJ2-1,few,CASSYLAYNEQFF,TGTGCCAGCAGTTACTTAGCCTACAATGAGCAGTTCTTC
NA,TRBV7-2,TRBJ1-6,few,CASSRTVSYNSPLHF,TGTGCCAGCAGCCGGACAGTCTCCTATAATTCACCCCTCCACTTT
TRBD1,TRBV6-2/TRBV6-3,TRBJ2-1,NA,CASSRDRASYNEQFF,TGTGCCAGCAGCCGGGACAGGGCCTCCTACAATGAGCAGTTCTTC
NA,TRBV28,TRBJ2-7,NA,CASTDSAGNYEQYF,TGTGCCAGCACGGATTCGGCGGGTAACTACGAGCAGTACTTC
NA,TRBV6-1,TRBJ1-3,few,CASRQISGNTIYF,TGTGCCAGCAGACAGATCTCTGGAAACACCATATATTTT
NA,TRBV20-1,TRBJ2-1,few,CSARPTGTEQFF,TGCAGTGCTAGACCTACAGGGACTGAGCAGTTCTTC
NA,TRBV20-1,TRBJ1-1,NA,CSAQGFTEAFF,TGCAGTGCTCAGGGGTTCACTGAAGCTTTCTTT
NA,TRBV30,TRBJ1-6,NA,CAWSVKPKHSPLHF,TGTGCCTGGAGTGTAAAGCCTAAACATTCACCCCTCCACTTT
NA,TRBV20-1,TRBJ2-7,NA,CSARESGRSSYEQYF,TGCAGTGCTAGGGAGAGCGGGCGAAGCTCCTACGAGCAGTACTTC
TRBD2,TRBV20-1,TRBJ2-7,many,CSARRIAGSYEQYF,TGCAGTGCTAGACGTATAGCGGGCTCCTACGAGCAGTACTTC
TRBD1,TRBV20-1,TRBJ1-1,NA,CSASRDSRNTEAFF,TGCAGTGCTAGTCGGGACAGTCGGAACACTGAAGCTTTCTTT
TRBD2,TRBV7-2,TRBJ2-7,NA,CASSSVAGSGYEQYF,TGTGCCAGCAGCTCCGTAGCGGGATCGGGGTACGAGCAGTACTTC
NA,TRBV11-1,TRBJ1-6,NA,CASSSTVEGGPGILFSPLHF,TGTGCCAGCAGTTCCACAGTGGAAGGGGGACCTGGAATTCTATTTTCACCCCTCCACTTT
TRBD2,TRBV6-2/TRBV6-3,TRBJ2-3,NA,CASSHGLAGKEGTDTQYF,TGTGCCAGCAGTCATGGACTAGCGGGAAAGGAAGGGACAGATACGCAGTATTTT
NA,TRBV6-1,TRBJ1-1,few,CASSDLSTEAFF,TGTGCCAGCAGTGACCTGAGCACTGAAGCTTTCTTT